The sequence of this T cell receptor beta chain was determined in a study of shared clonotypes between healthy human individuals. CDR3 length equals 18 residues. The trim removed 8 bases at V and 0 bases at J, leaving 8 bases unmatched. Germline CDR1 WSHSY, CDR2 SAAADI. TCRdb's copy holds only in-frame clones and misses some; the assay was immunoSEQ multiplex PCR. Found here are approximately 330,000 clones, 73% of them singletons; the top ten hold roughly 10%. The TCR sequence derives from a man aged 30 to 39 in good health. The specimen sequenced was memory CD4+ T cells sorted from blood. Indicated subset: CD45RA-negative fraction. V and J are TRBV10-2 and TRBJ2-1, with 15 bases aligning to TRBD2. CDR3: CASARTSGRASSYNEQFF. The CDR3 coding sequence is TGCGCCAGCGCACGGACTAGCGGGAGGGCGAGCTCCTACAATGAGCAGTTCTTC.